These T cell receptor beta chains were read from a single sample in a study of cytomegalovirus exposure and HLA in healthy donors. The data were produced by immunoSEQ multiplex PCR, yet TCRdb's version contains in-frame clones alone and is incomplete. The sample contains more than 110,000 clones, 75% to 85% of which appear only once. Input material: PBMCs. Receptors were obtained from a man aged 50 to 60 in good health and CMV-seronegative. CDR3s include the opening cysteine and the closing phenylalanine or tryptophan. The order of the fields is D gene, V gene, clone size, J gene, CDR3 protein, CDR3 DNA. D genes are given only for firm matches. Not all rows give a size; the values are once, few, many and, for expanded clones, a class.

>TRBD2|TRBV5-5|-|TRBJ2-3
CASSLTSGRGADTQYF
TGTGCCAGCAGCTTGACTAGCGGGAGAGGCGCAGATACGCAGTATTTT
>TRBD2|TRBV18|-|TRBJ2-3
CASSPTTKREVTDTQYF
TGTGCCAGCTCACCAACGACAAAGCGGGAGGTAACAGATACGCAGTATTTT
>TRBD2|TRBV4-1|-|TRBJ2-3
CASSRGSGGLGDTQYF
TGCGCCAGCAGCCGGGGGAGCGGGGGACTCGGAGATACGCAGTATTTT
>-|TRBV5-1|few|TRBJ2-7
CASSQGLANEQYF
TGCGCCAGCAGCCAAGGACTTGCCAACGAGCAGTACTTC
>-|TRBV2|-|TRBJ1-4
CASRGTNEKLFF
TGTGCCAGCCGCGGGACGAATGAAAAACTGTTTTTT
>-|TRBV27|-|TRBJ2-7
CASSLGRRYEQYF
TGTGCCAGCAGTTTAGGCAGGAGGTACGAGCAGTACTTC
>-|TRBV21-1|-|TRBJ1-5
CASSKANEGTGINSNQPQHF
TGTGCCAGCAGCAAAGCAAACGAAGGGACAGGAATAAATAGCAATCAGCCCCAGCATTTT
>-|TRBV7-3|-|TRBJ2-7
CASSLNGWSSYEQYF
TGTGCCAGCAGCTTAAACGGCTGGAGCTCCTACGAGCAGTACTTC
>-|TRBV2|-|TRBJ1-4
CASSDYRGATNEKLFF
TGTGCCAGCAGTGACTATCGGGGAGCAACTAATGAAAAACTGTTTTTT
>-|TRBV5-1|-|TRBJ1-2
CASSRWAGMDYGYTF
TGCGCCAGCAGCAGGTGGGCAGGGATGGACTATGGCTACACCTTC
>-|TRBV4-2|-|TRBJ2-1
CASSQERLSYNEQFF
TGTGCCAGCAGCCAGGAGCGGTTATCCTACAATGAGCAGTTCTTC
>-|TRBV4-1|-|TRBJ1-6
CASSQAGDHF
TGCGCCAGCAGCCAGGCAGGGGATCACTTT
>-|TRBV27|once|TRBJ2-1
CASSLSSGLRYNEQFF
TGTGCCAGCAGTTTATCATCAGGGCTACGGTACAATGAGCAGTTCTTC
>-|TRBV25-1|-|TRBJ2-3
CASSLTDTQYF
TGTGCCAGCAGTCTCACAGATACGCAGTATTTT
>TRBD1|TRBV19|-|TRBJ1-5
CASSPRPGQGYNQPQHF
TGTGCCAGTAGTCCTCGACCGGGACAGGGATACAATCAGCCCCAGCATTTT
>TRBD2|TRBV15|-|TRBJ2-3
CATSRTSGNQGEAQYF
TGTGCCACCAGCAGAACTAGCGGGAATCAAGGGGAAGCGCAGTATTTT
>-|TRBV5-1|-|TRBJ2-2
CASSLGRDIGTGELFF
TGCGCCAGCAGCTTAGGCCGGGACATCGGCACCGGGGAGCTGTTTTTT
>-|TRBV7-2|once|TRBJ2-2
CASNLKTRDDNTGELFF
TGTGCCAGCAACCTCAAAACGCGGGACGACAACACCGGGGAGCTGTTTTTT
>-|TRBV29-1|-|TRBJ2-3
CSVDSVFSRDTQYF
TGCAGCGTTGACTCGGTTTTTAGCAGAGATACGCAGTATTTT
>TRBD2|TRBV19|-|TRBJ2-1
CASTQVAGGYNEQFF
TGTGCCAGTACCCAAGTAGCGGGGGGTTACAATGAGCAGTTCTTC
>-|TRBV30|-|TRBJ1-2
CAWSPQTSIGARTF
TGTGCCTGGAGTCCTCAAACCTCGATAGGGGCTCGCACCTTC
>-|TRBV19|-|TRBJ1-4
CATKHGGEKLFF
TGTGCCACAAAACACGGAGGAGAAAAACTGTTTTTT
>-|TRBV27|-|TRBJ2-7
CASSSSGIQYF
TGTGCCAGCAGTTCCTCCGGGATTCAATACTTC
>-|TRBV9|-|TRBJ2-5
CASSVGSGVLETQYF
TGTGCCAGCAGCGTAGGTTCAGGGGTTTTGGAGACCCAGTACTTC
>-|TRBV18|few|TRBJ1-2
CASSPTQQGVYGYTF
TGTGCCAGCTCACCAACGCAGCAAGGGGTCTATGGCTACACCTTC
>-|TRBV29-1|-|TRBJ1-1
CSVVRGTEAFF
TGCAGCGTTGTCCGGGGCACTGAAGCTTTCTTT
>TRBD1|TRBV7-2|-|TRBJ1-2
CASSARQGDFRYGYTF
TGTGCCAGCAGCGCCAGACAGGGGGACTTTCGGTATGGCTACACCTTC
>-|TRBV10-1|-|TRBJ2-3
CASSETPASTDTQYF
TGCGCCAGCAGTGAGACTCCCGCTAGCACAGATACGCAGTATTTT
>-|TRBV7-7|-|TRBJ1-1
CASSSDTNTEAFF
TGTGCTAGCAGCTCGGACACGAACACTGAAGCTTTCTTT
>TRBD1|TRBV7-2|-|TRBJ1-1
CASSLGGGQSTEAFF
TGTGCCAGCAGCTTAGGTGGGGGACAGAGCACTGAAGCTTTCTTT
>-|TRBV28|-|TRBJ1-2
CASTLGEGYGYTF
TGTGCCAGCACCCTCGGGGAGGGCTATGGCTACACCTTC
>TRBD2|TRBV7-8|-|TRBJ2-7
CASSLGLAGLSYEQYF
TGTGCCAGCAGCCTCGGACTAGCGGGTCTCTCCTACGAGCAGTACTTC
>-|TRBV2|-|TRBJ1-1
CASRLERTRTMNTEAFF
TGTGCCAGCCGATTGGAAAGGACACGAACAATGAACACTGAAGCTTTCTTT
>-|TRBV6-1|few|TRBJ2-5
CASSEVGHARETQYF
TGTGCCAGCAGTGAAGTCGGACATGCTAGGGAGACCCAGTACTTC
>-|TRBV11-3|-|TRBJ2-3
CASSLDQSTDTQYF
TGTGCCAGCAGCTTAGATCAAAGCACAGATACGCAGTATTTT
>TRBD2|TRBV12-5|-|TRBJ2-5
CASGLRGGGETQYF
TGTGCTAGTGGTTTACGGGGGGGCGGAGAGACCCAGTACTTC
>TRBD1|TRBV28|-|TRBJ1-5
CASSRGTVNNQPQHF
TGTGCCAGCAGCCGAGGGACAGTGAACAATCAGCCCCAGCATTTT
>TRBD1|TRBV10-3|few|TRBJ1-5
CAISESSYRGDQPQHF
TGTGCCATCAGTGAGTCATCGTACAGGGGGGATCAGCCCCAGCATTTT
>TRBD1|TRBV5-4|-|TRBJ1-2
CASSVNRDRGRGYGYTF
TGTGCCAGCAGCGTCAACCGGGACAGGGGGCGCGGCTATGGCTACACCTTC
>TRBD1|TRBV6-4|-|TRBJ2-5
CARIGDRGIETQYF
TGTGCCAGAATAGGGGACAGGGGAATAGAGACCCAGTACTTC
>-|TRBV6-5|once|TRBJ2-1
CASSYAGNTYNEQFF
TGTGCCAGCAGTTACGCGGGAAATACCTACAATGAGCAGTTCTTC
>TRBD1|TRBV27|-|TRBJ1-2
CASSLEGANYGYTF
TGTGCCAGCAGTTTAGAGGGGGCGAACTATGGCTACACCTTC
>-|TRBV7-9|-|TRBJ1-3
CASSSARFSGNTIYF
TGTGCCAGCAGCTCCGCCCGGTTCTCTGGAAACACCATATATTTT
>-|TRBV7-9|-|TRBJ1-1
CASSLGGLTEAFF
TGTGCCAGCAGCTTAGGGGGGCTCACTGAAGCTTTCTTT
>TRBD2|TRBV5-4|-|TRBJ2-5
CASSLSASGGAKTQYF
TGTGCCAGCAGCTTAAGTGCGAGCGGGGGGGCTAAAACCCAGTACTTC
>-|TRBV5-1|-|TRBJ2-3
CASGRGGTHTDTQYF
TGCGCCAGCGGCCGCGGCGGCACACACACAGATACGCAGTATTTT
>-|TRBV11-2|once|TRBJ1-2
CASSLDGIGYGYTF
TGTGCCAGCAGCTTAGACGGGATAGGCTATGGCTACACCTTC
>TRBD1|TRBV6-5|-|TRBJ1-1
CASRPPGQGNTEAFF
TGTGCCAGCAGACCACCGGGACAGGGGAACACTGAAGCTTTCTTT
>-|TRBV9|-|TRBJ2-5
CASGGETQYF
TGTGCCAGCGGTGGCGAGACCCAGTACTTC
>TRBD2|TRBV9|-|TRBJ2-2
CASSVGTSGGATGELFF
TGTGCCAGCAGCGTAGGAACTAGCGGGGGGGCCACCGGGGAGCTGTTTTTT